This passage covers 10 T cell receptor beta chains from one sample sequenced in a study of cytomegalovirus exposure and HLA in healthy donors. PCR was performed using 60 Vbeta and 13 Jbeta primers. The repertoire was sequenced with immunoSEQ multiplex PCR; TCRdb's copy has only in-frame clones and lacks some. The sample holds about 89,000 clones; about 85% are singletons and the top ten take 6% to 7.5%. Sequencing used PBMCs. The receptors originated from a middle-aged man in good health and CMV-seropositive.

The chain carries TRBV21-1 and TRBJ2-5; the table's D call, TRBD2, was not checked against the DNA. TRBV21-1 constitutes a pseudogene. CDR3 length: 15 amino acids. CDR3 in amino acids: CASSEHRGTQETQYF. CDR3 in DNA: TGTGCCAGCAGCGAACACCGGGGGACCCAAGAGACCCAGTACTTC.

This clone has only a few counts. Germline is not matched at one junction end, which may reflect a read error. This CDR3 is also generated by other DNA sequences in the sample. The rearrangement links TRBV5-4 to TRBJ1-6; TRBD1 matches at 11 bases. The CDR3 length is 16 residues. In germline, CDR1 is SGHNT, CDR2 YYREEE (reference sequence). Here the CDR3 DNA reads TGCGCCAGCAGCTCCGGGACAGGGGGCTATAATTCACCCCTCCACTTT. As protein: CASSSGTGGYNSPLHF.

This clone was recorded once. The rearrangement uses TRBV5-1 and TRBJ2-1, with 7 nucleotides matching TRBD2. CDR3 length: 13 residues. Germline CDR1 and CDR2: SGHRS and YFSETQ. V trimming: 3 bases; J trimming: 10 bases; junction bases outside the gene matches: 7. CDR3 in amino acids: CASSSMTSREQFF. CDR3 coding DNA: TGCGCCAGCAGCTCCATGACTAGCAGGGAGCAGTTCTTC.

The V gene is TRBV20-1, the J gene TRBJ2-1; D is perhaps TRBD1 (6 bases). V lost 1 base and J 14 bases, leaving 12 bases between the germline ends. Germline CDR1 is DFQATT and CDR2 is SNEGSKA (reference sequence). There are 11 residues in the CDR3. The CDR3 DNA is TGCAGTGCTAGAGTGAACAGGGTGGAGTTCTTC. It codes for CSARVNRVEFF.

This chain joins TRBV7-9 and TRBJ2-5; tentatively, D is TRBD2 (5 bases). Trimming removed 6 bases at V and 5 bases at J, with 13 bases between. This CDR3 contains 13 residues. From germline, CDR1 is SEHNR and CDR2 FQNEAQ (reference sequence). CDR3 amino acids: CASSPRGRETQYF. CDR3 DNA sequence: TGTGCCAGCAGTCCCCGGGGTAGGGAGACCCAGTACTTC.

CDR3 protein: CASIGTGLYEQYF. The CDR3 region has the DNA TGTGCCAGCATCGGGACAGGGTTGTACGAGCAGTACTTC. The chain is built from TRBV2 and TRBJ2-7, with TRBD1 matching 9 bases. Germline V gene lookup returns CDR1 SNHLY and CDR2 FYNNEI. V lost 7 bases to trimming and J lost 4 bases; unmatched junction nucleotides: 5. The CDR3 is 13 residues long.

The CDR3 loop reads CATSRDRNYGYTF. Written as DNA, the CDR3 is TGTGCCACCAGCAGAGACAGGAACTATGGCTACACCTTC. The V gene is TRBV15, the J gene TRBJ1-2, with D hard to call. CDR3 length: 13 residues. V lost 0 bases and J 2 bases, leaving 4 bases between the germline ends. Germline CDR1 is LNHNV and CDR2 is YYDKDF (reference sequence).

This chain links TRBV21-1 with TRBJ1-3; TRBD1 reflects the table's D call only, with no check against the DNA. TRBV21-1 is a documented pseudogene. The CDR3 has 20 residues. The CDR3 here is CASSKALSGRAPFTGNTIYF. The CDR3, as DNA: TGTGCCAGCAGCAAAGCGCTTTCCGGCAGGGCCCCCTTTACTGGAAACACCATATATTTT.

The V gene is TRBV7-2, the J gene TRBJ2-7; 10 nucleotides line up with TRBD2. With V trimmed by 0 bases and J by 4 bases, 6 bases remained unmatched. Germline CDR1 SGHTA, CDR2 FQGNSA. This CDR3 has 16 amino acids. DNA for the CDR3: TGTGCCAGCAGCTTAGCGGCGATAGCGGGGGGTTACGAGCAGTACTTC. Amino acids: CASSLAAIAGGYEQYF.

The chain employs TRBV10-3 and TRBJ1-1; no definite D call. Trimming cost V 9 bases and J 1 base, with 12 bases left between them. The CDR3 totals 13 residues. Germline V gene sequence: CDR1 ENHRY, CDR2 SYGVKD. Here the CDR3 DNA reads TGTGCCATACGGTACGGGAAGAACACTGAAGCTTTCTTT. Translation gives CAIRYGKNTEAFF.